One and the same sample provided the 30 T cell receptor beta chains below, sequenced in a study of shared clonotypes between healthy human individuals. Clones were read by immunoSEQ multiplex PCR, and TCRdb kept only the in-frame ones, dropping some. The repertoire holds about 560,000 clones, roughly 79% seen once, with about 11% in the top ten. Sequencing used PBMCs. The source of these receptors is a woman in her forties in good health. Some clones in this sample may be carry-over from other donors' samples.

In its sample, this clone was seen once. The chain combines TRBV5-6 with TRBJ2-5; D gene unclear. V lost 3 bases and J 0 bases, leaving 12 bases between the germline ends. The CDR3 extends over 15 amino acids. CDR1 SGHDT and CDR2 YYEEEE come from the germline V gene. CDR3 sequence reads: CASSSYWTYQETQYF. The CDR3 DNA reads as TGTGCCAGCAGCTCCTACTGGACGTACCAAGAGACCCAGTACTTC.

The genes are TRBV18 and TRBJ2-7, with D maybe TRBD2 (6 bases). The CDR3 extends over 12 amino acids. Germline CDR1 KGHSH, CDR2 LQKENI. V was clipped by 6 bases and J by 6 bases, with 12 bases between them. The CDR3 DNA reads TGTGCCAGCTCCCCGGGGAGGAGCGAGCAGTACTTC. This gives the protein CASSPGRSEQYF.

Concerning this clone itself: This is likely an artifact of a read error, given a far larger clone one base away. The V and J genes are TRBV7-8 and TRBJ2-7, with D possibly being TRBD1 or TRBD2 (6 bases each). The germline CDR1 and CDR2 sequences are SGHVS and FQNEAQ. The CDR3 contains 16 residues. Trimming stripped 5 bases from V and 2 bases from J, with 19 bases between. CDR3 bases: TGTGCCAGCAGCCCAAGGGGGGCGGGGTCGACCTACGAGCAGTACTTC. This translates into CASSPRGAGSTYEQYF.

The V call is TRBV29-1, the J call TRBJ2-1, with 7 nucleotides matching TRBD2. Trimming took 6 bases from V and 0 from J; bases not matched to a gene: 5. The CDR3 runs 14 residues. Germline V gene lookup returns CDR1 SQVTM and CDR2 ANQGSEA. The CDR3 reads CSVGLAASYNEQFF. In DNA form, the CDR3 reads TGCAGCGTGGGCCTAGCGGCCTCCTACAATGAGCAGTTCTTC.

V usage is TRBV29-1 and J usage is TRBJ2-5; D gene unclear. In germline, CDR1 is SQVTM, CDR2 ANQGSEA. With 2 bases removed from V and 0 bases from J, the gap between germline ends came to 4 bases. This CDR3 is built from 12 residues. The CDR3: CSVEKHQETQYF. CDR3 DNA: TGCAGCGTTGAAAAGCACCAAGAGACCCAGTACTTC.

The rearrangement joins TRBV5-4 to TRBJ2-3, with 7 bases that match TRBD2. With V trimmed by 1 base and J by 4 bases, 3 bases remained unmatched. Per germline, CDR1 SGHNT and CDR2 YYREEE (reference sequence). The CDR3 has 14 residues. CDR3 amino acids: CASSLWRESDTQYF. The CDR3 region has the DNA TGTGCCAGCAGCTTGTGGCGGGAGTCAGATACGCAGTATTTT.

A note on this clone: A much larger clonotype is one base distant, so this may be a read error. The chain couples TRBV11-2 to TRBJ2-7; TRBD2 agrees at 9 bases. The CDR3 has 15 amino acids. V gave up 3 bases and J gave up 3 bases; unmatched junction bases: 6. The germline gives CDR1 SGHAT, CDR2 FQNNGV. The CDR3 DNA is TGTGCCAGCAGCTTGGCGGGAGGGGTGAACTACGAGCAGTACTTC. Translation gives CASSLAGGVNYEQYF.

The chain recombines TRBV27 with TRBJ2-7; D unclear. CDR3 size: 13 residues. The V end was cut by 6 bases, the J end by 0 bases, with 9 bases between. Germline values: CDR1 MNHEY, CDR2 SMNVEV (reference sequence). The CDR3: CASRLRSSYEQYF. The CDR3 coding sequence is TGTGCCAGCAGGCTCAGAAGCTCCTACGAGCAGTACTTC.

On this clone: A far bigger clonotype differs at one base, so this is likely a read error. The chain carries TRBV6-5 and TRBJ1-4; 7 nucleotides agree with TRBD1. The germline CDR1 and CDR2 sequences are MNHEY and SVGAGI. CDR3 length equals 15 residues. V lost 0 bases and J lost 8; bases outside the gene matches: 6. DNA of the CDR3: TGTGCCAGCAGTTACTCGGCAGGGGGAGTGGAAAAACTGTTTTTT. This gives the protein CASSYSAGGVEKLFF.

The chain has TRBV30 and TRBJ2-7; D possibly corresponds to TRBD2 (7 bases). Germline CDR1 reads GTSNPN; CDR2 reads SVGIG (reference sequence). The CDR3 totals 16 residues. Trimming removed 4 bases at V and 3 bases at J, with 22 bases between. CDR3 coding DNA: TGTGCCTGGACAGGGGTGCGCGGGAGTAATGACTACGAGCAGTACTTC. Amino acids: CAWTGVRGSNDYEQYF.

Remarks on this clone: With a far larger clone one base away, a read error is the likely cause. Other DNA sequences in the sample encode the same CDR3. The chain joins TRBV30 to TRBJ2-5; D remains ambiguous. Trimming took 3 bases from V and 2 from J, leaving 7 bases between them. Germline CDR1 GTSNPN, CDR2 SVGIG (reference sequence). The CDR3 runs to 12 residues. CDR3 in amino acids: CAWRTDQETQYF. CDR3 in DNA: TGTGCCTGGAGAACGGATCAAGAGACCCAGTACTTC.

CDR3 sequence reads: CASSERAHDEQYF. The CDR3 region has the DNA TGTGCCAGCAGTGAGAGGGCTCACGACGAGCAGTACTTC. The chain uses TRBV25-1 and TRBJ2-7, with D maybe TRBD2 (5 bases). Trimming left V 3 bases short and J 5 bases short, with 11 bases between. This CDR3 is 13 amino acids long. Germline V gives CDR1 MGHDK, CDR2 SYGVNS.

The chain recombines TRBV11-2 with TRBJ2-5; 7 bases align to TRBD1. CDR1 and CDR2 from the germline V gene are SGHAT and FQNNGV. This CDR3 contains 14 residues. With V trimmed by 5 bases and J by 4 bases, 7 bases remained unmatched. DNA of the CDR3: TGTGCCAGCAGCCCGGCGACAGGGATAGAGACCCAGTACTTC. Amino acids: CASSPATGIETQYF.

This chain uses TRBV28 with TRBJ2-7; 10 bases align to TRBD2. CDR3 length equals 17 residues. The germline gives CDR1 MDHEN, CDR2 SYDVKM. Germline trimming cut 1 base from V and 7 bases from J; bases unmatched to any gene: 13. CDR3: CASSLLAGVAGGREQYF. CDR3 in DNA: TGTGCCAGCAGTTTATTAGCCGGGGTAGCGGGAGGTCGAGAGCAGTACTTC.

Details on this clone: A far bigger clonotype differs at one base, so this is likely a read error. Written as DNA, the CDR3 is TGTGCCAGCAGCTTAGCGGGAGGGGCCGGGGAGCTGTTTTTT. The encoded protein is CASSLAGGAGELFF. The rearrangement links TRBV7-2 to TRBJ2-2, with TRBD2 matching over 7 bases. CDR3 size: 14 residues. Unmatched junction bases numbered 1, after V lost 0 bases and J lost 6 bases. Germline V lookup: CDR1 SGHTA, CDR2 FQGNSA.

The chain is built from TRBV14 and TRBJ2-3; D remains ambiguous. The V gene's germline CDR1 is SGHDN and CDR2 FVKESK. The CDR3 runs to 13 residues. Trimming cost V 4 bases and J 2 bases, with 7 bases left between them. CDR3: CASSPVITDTQYF. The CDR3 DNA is TGTGCCAGCAGCCCGGTGATCACAGATACGCAGTATTTT. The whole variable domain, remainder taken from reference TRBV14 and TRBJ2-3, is EAGVTQFPSHSVIEKGQTVTLRCDPISGHDNLYWYRRVMGKEIKFLLHFVKESKQDESGMPNNRFLAERTGGTYSTLKVQPAELEDSGVYFCASSPVITDTQYFGPGTRLTVL.

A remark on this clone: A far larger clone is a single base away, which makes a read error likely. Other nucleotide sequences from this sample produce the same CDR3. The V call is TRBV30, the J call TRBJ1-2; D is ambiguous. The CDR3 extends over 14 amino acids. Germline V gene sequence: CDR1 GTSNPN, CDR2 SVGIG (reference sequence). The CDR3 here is CAWSVGPSFYGYTF. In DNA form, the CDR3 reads TGCGCCTGGAGTGTCGGGCCTTCCTTCTATGGCTACACCTTC.

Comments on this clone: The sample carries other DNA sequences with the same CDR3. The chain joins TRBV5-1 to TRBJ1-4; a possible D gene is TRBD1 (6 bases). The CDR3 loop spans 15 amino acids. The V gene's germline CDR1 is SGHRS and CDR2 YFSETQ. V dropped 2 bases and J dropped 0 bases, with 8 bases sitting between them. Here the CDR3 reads CASSLQGATNEKLFF. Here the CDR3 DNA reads TGCGCCAGCAGCTTACAGGGAGCAACTAATGAAAAACTGTTTTTT.

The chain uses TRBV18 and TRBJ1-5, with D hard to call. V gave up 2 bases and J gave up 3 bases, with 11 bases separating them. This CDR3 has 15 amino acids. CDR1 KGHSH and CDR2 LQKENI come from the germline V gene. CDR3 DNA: TGTGCCAGCTCACCAGCGGGGAGGGTCAATCAGCCCCAGCATTTT. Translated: CASSPAGRVNQPQHF.

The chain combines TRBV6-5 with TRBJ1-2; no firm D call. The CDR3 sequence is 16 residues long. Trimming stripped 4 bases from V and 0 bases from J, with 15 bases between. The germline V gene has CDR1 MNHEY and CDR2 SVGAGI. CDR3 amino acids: CASSLGSPLANYGYTF. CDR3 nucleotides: TGTGCCAGCAGTTTGGGGTCCCCGTTAGCTAACTATGGCTACACCTTC.

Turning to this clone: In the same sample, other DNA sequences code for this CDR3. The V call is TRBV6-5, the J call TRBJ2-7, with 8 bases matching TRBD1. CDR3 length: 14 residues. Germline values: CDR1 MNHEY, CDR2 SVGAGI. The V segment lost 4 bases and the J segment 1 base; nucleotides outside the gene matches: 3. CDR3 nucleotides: TGTGCCAGCAGTTTGTACAGGGGGTCCTACGAGCAGTACTTC. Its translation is CASSLYRGSYEQYF.

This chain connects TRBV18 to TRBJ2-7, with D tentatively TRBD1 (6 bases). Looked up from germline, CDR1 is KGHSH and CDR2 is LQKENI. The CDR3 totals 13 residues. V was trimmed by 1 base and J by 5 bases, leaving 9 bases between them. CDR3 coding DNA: TGTGCCAGCTCACCACGACAGGTGGACGAGCAGTACTTC. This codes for CASSPRQVDEQYF.

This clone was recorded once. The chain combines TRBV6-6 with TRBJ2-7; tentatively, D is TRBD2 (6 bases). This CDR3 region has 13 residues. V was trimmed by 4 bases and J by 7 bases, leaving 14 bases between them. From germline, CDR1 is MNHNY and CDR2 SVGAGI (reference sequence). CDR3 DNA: TGTGCCAGCAGTTCCACAATGGGGGGTGAGCAGTACTTC. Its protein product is CASSSTMGGEQYF.

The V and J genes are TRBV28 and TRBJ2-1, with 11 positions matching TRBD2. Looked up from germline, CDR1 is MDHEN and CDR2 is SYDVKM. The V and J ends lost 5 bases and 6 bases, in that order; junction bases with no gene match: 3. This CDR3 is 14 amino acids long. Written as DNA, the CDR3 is TGTGCCAGCAGTCCGCTAGCGGGAGGCAATGAGCAGTTCTTC. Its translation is CASSPLAGGNEQFF.

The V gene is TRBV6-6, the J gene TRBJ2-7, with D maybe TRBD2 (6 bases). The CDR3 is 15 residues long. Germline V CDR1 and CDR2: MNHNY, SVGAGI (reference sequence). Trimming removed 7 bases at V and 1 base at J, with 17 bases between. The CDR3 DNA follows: TGTGCCAGCACGGCCAGCGTGGGGGGATCCTACGAGCAGTACTTC. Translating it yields CASTASVGGSYEQYF.

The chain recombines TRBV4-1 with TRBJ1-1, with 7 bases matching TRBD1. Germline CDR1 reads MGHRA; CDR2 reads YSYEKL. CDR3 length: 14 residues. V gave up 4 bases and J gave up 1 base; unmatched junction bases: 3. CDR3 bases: TGCGCCAGCAGCCTCCGGGACAGGAACACTGAAGCTTTCTTT. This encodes CASSLRDRNTEAFF.

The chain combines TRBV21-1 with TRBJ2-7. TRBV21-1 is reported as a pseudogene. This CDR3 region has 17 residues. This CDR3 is CASSKQVGRPINYEQYF. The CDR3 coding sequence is TGTGCCAGCAGCAAACAGGTAGGGCGACCTATCAACTACGAGCAGTACTTC.

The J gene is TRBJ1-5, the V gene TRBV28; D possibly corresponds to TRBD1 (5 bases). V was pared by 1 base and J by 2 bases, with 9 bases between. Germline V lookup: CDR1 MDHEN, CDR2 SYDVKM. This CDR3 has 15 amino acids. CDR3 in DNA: TGTGCCAGCAGTTTATTGGGCAGGGGCAATCAGCCCCAGCATTTT. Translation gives CASSLLGRGNQPQHF.

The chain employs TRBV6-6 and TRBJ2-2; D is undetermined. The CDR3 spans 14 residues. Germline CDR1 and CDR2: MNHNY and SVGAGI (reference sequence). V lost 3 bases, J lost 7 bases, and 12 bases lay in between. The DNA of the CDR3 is TGTGCCAGCAGTTATGGGCAGTGGCACGGGGAGCTGTTTTTT. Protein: CASSYGQWHGELFF.

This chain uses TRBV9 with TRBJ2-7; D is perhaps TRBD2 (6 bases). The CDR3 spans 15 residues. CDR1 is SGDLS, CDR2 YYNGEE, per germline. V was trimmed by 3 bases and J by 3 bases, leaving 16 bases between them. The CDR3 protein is CASSAFGASDYEQYF. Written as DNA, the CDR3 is TGTGCCAGCAGCGCCTTCGGGGCTAGCGACTACGAGCAGTACTTC.